The source of this T cell receptor (beta chain) is a study of OX40 agonist ivuxolimab in advanced cancers. About the study: Ivuxolimab, an agonistic anti-OX40 (CD134) antibody, was given to patients. Patients received intravenous ivuxolimab every 2 weeks at 0.01 to 10 mg/kg. Overall study findings and caveats: It was not determined which antigens were specifically recognized by the peripheral T cells that had undergone clonal expansion. Both CD4+ and CD8+ T cell populations in blood had undergone clonal expansion by week 6 at 0.1 to 3.0 mg/kg.

Details on this clone: Its antigen is not known.

Germline lookup yields CDR1 MNHNS and CDR2 SASEGT. CDR3 length equals 14 residues. The V segment lost 7 bases and the J segment 0 bases; nucleotides outside the gene matches: 5. Assay used: immunoSEQ multiplex PCR; TCRdb lists only in-frame clones, some missing. The sample shows 45,000 or so clones, around three quarters of them seen only once. Sequenced material: CD4+ or CD8+ T cells sorted from blood, taken in a trial of the OX40 agonist ivuxolimab. The chain is built from TRBV6-1 and TRBJ2-7, with 8 bases identical to TRBD1. The sequence was obtained from an adult with an advanced solid tumor such as melanoma, head and neck, liver or kidney cancer. The CDR3, as DNA: TGTGCCAGCATGAGGACAGGGAGCTCCTACGAGCAGTACTTC. Residues: CASMRTGSSYEQYF.